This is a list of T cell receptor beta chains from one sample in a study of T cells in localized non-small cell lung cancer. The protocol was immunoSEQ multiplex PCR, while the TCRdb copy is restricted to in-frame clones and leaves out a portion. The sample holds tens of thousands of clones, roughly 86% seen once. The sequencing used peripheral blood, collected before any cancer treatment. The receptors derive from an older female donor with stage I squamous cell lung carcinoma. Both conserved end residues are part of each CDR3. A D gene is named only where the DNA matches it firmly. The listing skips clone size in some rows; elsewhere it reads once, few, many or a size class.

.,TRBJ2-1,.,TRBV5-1,CASRPPGRNTHEQFF,TGCGCCAGCAGACCGCCGGGACGAAACACCCATGAGCAGTTCTTC
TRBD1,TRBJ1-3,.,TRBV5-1,CASRRTTGSGNTIYF,TGCGCCAGCAGACGAACGACAGGGTCTGGAAACACCATATATTTT
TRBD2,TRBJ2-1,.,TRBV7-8,CASSLVGTSGRVYSYNEQFF,TGTGCCAGCAGCTTAGTGGGGACTAGCGGGAGGGTTTATTCCTACAATGAGCAGTTCTTC
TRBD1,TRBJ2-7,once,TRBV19,CASSATGTGGYEQYF,TGTGCCAGTAGTGCAACCGGGACAGGGGGCTACGAGCAGTACTTC
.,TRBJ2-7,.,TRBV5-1,CASSLSGSGGEQYF,TGCGCCAGCAGCTTAAGCGGGTCGGGTGGTGAGCAGTACTTC
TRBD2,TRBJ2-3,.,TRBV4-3,CASSQELYAGGKRDTQYF,TGCGCCAGCAGCCAAGAATTATACGCGGGAGGAAAGAGGGATACGCAGTATTTT
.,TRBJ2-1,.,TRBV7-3,CASSLIEASSYNEQFF,TGTGCCAGCAGCTTAATAGAGGCCAGCTCCTACAATGAGCAGTTCTTC
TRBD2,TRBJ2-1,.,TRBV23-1,CASSQSPLLAGRGNEQFF,TGCGCCAGCAGTCAATCCCCCCTGCTAGCGGGTAGGGGTAATGAGCAGTTCTTC
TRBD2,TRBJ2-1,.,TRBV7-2,CASSLVSGRGNEQFF,TGTGCCAGCAGCTTAGTTAGCGGGAGGGGTAATGAGCAGTTCTTC
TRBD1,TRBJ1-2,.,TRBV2,CASSGRGPSLGYTF,TGTGCCAGCAGTGGCAGGGGGCCTTCGCTTGGCTACACCTTC
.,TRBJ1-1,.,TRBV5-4,CASSLDKTPNTEAFF,TGTGCCAGCAGCTTGGACAAGACACCGAACACTGAAGCTTTCTTT
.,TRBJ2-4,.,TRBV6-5,CASRETGWGLIQYF,TGTGCCAGCAGAGAGACAGGGTGGGGACTCATTCAGTACTTC
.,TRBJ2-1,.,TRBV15,CATSRDALNNEQFF,TGTGCCACCAGCAGAGATGCCCTTAACAATGAGCAGTTCTTC
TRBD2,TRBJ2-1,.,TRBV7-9,CASSLDSGRAYEQFF,TGTGCCAGCAGCTTAGATAGCGGGAGGGCCTATGAGCAGTTCTTC
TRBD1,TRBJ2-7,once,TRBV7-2,CASSLPGMSGQGSYEQYF,TGTGCCAGCAGCTTACCGGGCATGTCGGGACAGGGGTCCTACGAGCAGTACTTC
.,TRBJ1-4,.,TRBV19,CATFKNEKLFF,TGTGCCACCTTTAAAAATGAAAAACTGTTTTTT
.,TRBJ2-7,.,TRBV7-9,CASSPLGGSYEQYF,TGTGCCAGCAGTCCTCTGGGCGGATCCTACGAGCAGTACTTC
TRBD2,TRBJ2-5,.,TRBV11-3,CASSLMGGGETQYF,TGTGCCAGCAGCTTAATGGGGGGGGGAGAGACCCAGTACTTC
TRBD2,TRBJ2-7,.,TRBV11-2,CASSLDRTSGSYEQYF,TGTGCCAGCAGCTTAGATCGGACTAGCGGGAGCTACGAGCAGTACTTC
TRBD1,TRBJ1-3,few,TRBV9,CASSATTGGAGNTIYF,TGTGCCAGCAGCGCCACAACAGGGGGCGCAGGAAACACCATATATTTT
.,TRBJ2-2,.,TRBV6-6,CASNFGAGNTGELFF,TGTGCCAGCAACTTCGGGGCAGGGAACACCGGGGAGCTGTTTTTT
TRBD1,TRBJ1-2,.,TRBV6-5,CASSPQGQRNYGYTF,TGTGCCAGCAGCCCTCAGGGACAGAGGAACTATGGCTACACCTTC
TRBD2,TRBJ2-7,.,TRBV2,CASTSGTSYEQYF,TGTGCCAGTACTAGCGGGACAAGCTACGAGCAGTACTTC
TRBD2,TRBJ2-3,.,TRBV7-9,CASSFSGASTDTQYF,TGTGCCAGCAGCTTTAGCGGGGCGAGCACAGATACGCAGTATTTT
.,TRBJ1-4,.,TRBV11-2,CASSPSRQSTNEKLFF,TGTGCCAGCAGCCCGTCCAGACAGTCAACTAATGAAAAACTGTTTTTT
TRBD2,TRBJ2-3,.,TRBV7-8,CASSPTGTSGGHTQYF,TGTGCCAGCAGCCCCACCGGGACTAGCGGGGGGCATACGCAGTATTTT
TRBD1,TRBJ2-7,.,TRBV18,CASSLRDRASYEQYF,TGTGCCAGCTCCCTACGGGACAGGGCCAGCTACGAGCAGTACTTC
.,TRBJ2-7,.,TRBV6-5,CASSPWQGSYEQYF,TGTGCCAGCAGCCCTTGGCAGGGGTCCTACGAGCAGTACTTC
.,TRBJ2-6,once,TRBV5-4,CASSLRQGLSGANVLTF,TGTGCCAGCAGCTTGAGGCAGGGCCTCTCTGGGGCCAACGTCCTGACTTTC
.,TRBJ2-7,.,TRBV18,CASSPNARDPFPYF,TGTGCCAGCTCACCAAATGCCAGGGACCCCTTCCCGTACTTC
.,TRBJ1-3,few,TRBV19,CASSIGGSGNTIYF,TGTGCCAGTAGTATTGGGGGATCTGGAAACACCATATATTTT
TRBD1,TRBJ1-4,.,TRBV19,CASSIGGQGAGKLFF,TGTGCCAGTAGTATAGGTGGACAGGGGGCCGGAAAACTGTTTTTT
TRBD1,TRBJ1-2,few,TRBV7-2,CASSLTGDGGYTF,TGTGCCAGCAGCCTGACAGGGGATGGTGGCTACACCTTC
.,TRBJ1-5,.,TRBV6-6,CASSRDNQPQHF,TGTGCCAGCAGCCGGGACAATCAGCCCCAGCATTTT
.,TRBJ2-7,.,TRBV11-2,CASSSPRGISEQYF,TGTGCCAGCAGCTCGCCCAGGGGTATATCCGAGCAGTACTTC
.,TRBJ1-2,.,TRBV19,CASSNQAQNGYTF,TGTGCCAGTAGCAATCAGGCTCAGAATGGCTACACCTTC
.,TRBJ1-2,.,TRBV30,CAGHRALYGYTF,TGTGCCGGGCACAGGGCCCTCTATGGCTACACCTTC
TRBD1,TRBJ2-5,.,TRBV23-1,CAGVGQGLSWNQETQYF,TGCGCCGGGGTGGGACAGGGGCTCTCATGGAACCAAGAGACCCAGTACTTC
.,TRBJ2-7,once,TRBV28,CASSFLGARNEQYF,TGTGCCAGCAGTTTTTTAGGGGCGCGTAACGAGCAGTACTTC
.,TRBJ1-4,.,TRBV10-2,CASSEFGSNEKLFF,TGCGCCAGCAGTGAGTTTGGTTCTAATGAAAAACTGTTTTTT
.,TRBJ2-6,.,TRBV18,CASSPPSGANVLTF,TGTGCCAGCTCACCCCCTTCAGGGGCCAACGTCCTGACTTTC
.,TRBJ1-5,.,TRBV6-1,CASSEEGLSNQPQHF,TGTGCCAGCAGTGAAGAAGGCCTGAGCAATCAGCCCCAGCATTTT
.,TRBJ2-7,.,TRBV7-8,CASRRLGQSSSYEQYF,TGTGCCAGCAGGCGCCTTGGACAGTCATCATCCTACGAGCAGTACTTC
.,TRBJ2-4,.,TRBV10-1,CASSESADPKNIQYF,TGCGCCAGCAGTGAGTCCGCGGACCCCAAAAACATTCAGTACTTC
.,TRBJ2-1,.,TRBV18,CASSPPNGYNEQFF,TGTGCCAGCTCACCACCAAACGGGTACAATGAGCAGTTCTTC
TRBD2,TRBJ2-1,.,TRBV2,CASMAPSGSHNEQFF,TGTGCCAGCATGGCGCCCAGCGGGAGTCACAATGAGCAATTCTTC
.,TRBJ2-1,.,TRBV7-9,CASSLEQYYNEQFF,TGTGCCAGCAGCTTAGAACAATATTACAATGAGCAGTTCTTC
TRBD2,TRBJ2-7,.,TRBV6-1,CASSEFRASGINYEQYF,TGTGCCAGCAGTGAATTCCGGGCTAGCGGGATTAATTACGAGCAGTACTTC
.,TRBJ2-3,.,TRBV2,CASSPPGGDTQYF,TGTGCCAGCAGTCCGCCTGGGGGAGATACGCAGTATTTT
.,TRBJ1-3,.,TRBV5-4,CASSLLNQDSGNTIYF,TGTGCCAGCAGTCTGCTTAATCAGGACTCTGGAAACACCATATATTTT
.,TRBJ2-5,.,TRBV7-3,CASSPTGLQETQYF,TGTGCCAGCAGCCCCACAGGGCTCCAAGAGACCCAGTACTTC